This passage covers 24 T cell receptor beta chains from one sample sequenced in a study of OX40 agonist ivuxolimab in advanced cancers. Clones were read by immunoSEQ multiplex PCR, and TCRdb kept only the in-frame ones, dropping some. This table holds about 58,000 clones, approximately 88% found once. The sample was CD4+ or CD8+ T cells sorted from blood, taken in a trial of the OX40 agonist ivuxolimab. These receptors all come from an adult with an advanced solid tumor such as melanoma, head and neck, liver or kidney cancer.

The chain employs TRBV2 and TRBJ2-7; perhaps TRBD1 as D (6 bases). Per germline, CDR1 SNHLY and CDR2 FYNNEI. The CDR3 consists of 14 residues. Trimming stripped 6 bases from V and 2 bases from J, with 14 bases between. CDR3 sequence (DNA): TGTGCCAGCAGCACCGGGACACCTCCCTACGAGCAGTACTTC. It is translated as CASSTGTPPYEQYF.

J is TRBJ2-7 and V is TRBV6-1, with D possibly being TRBD1 (6 bases). Trimming cost V 7 bases and J 4 bases, with 11 bases left between them. This CDR3 is 12 amino acids long. CDR1 and CDR2 (germline): MNHNS, SASEGT. Here the CDR3 reads CASTRQDYEQYF. CDR3 bases: TGTGCCAGCACTAGACAGGATTACGAGCAGTACTTC.

This clone was detected only a few times. The chain links TRBV2 to TRBJ1-1; D might be TRBD1 (5 bases). The germline V and J ends were trimmed by 0 bases and 11 bases, with 10 bases remaining between them. Germline V gene data show CDR1 as SNHLY and CDR2 as FYNNEI. The CDR3 contains 12 residues. The chain's CDR3 is CASSEAIGGAFF. The CDR3 DNA reads TGTGCCAGCAGTGAAGCAATCGGGGGTGCTTTCTTT. The complete variable domain, with remaining parts taken from reference TRBV2 and TRBJ1-1, reads EPEVTQTPSHQVTQMGQEVILRCVPISNHLYFYWYRQILGQKVEFLVSFYNNEISEKSEIFDDQFSVERPDGSNFTLKIRSTKLEDSAMYFCASSEAIGGAFFGQGTRLTVV.

The chain uses TRBV29-1 and TRBJ1-4; 8 nucleotides agree with TRBD1. Germline V gene sequence: CDR1 SQVTM, CDR2 ANQGSEA. The ends lost 6 bases at V and 8 bases at J; junction bases unmatched: 8. This CDR3 has 13 amino acids. CDR3 DNA sequence: TGCAGCGTCGGACAGGGTGGGGGCGAAAAACTGTTTTTT. Protein: CSVGQGGGEKLFF.

This chain joins TRBV10-3 and TRBJ2-7, with D perhaps matching TRBD2 (5 bases). Germline CDR1 ENHRY, CDR2 SYGVKD. V gave up 5 bases and J gave up 5 bases, with 16 bases separating them. This CDR3 spans 14 amino acids. CDR3 loop: CAISQRGERNEQYF. The CDR3 DNA is TGTGCCATCAGTCAACGTGGGGAGAGAAACGAGCAGTACTTC.

This chain connects TRBV19 to TRBJ2-2, with 8 bases matching TRBD2. The V gene's germline CDR1 is LNHDA and CDR2 SQIVND (reference sequence). V shed 4 bases, J shed 4 bases, and the junction held 5 bases outside the gene matches. The CDR3 is made up of 15 amino acids. The CDR3 bases are TGTGCCAGTAGTAAAGCGGGAGCGAGCACCGGGGAGCTGTTTTTT. This translates into CASSKAGASTGELFF.

The chain combines TRBV7-6 with TRBJ2-3; D call uncertain. The CDR3 is made up of 16 amino acids. Per germline, CDR1 SGHVS and CDR2 FNYEAQ. The V and J ends lost 0 bases and 0 bases respectively, with 10 bases between them. CDR3 DNA: TGTGCCAGCAGCTTAGCGTCCCCTGGGAGCACAGATACGCAGTATTTT. Amino acid sequence: CASSLASPGSTDTQYF.

The chain carries TRBV11-2 and TRBJ2-7; D not certain. Germline CDR1 and CDR2: SGHAT and FQNNGV. The CDR3 extends over 13 amino acids. Trimming took 4 bases from V and 2 from J, leaving 9 bases between them. Here the CDR3 reads CASSSQATYEQYF. The DNA for the CDR3 is TGTGCCAGCAGCTCCCAAGCCACCTACGAGCAGTACTTC.

The chain recombines TRBV6-6 with TRBJ1-2, with a weak D call TRBD1 (5 bases). The CDR3 runs 14 residues. Trimming left V 8 bases short and J 4 bases short, with 17 bases between. CDR1 MNHNY and CDR2 SVGAGI come from the germline V gene (reference sequence). The CDR3 DNA reads TGTGCCAGCCGCCCTCCGGGGGTCCGCTATGGCTACACCTTC. This sequence encodes CASRPPGVRYGYTF.

The chain uses TRBV27 and TRBJ1-1; D remains unclear. Germline V CDR1 and CDR2: MNHEY, SMNVEV (reference sequence). Trimming left V 3 bases short and J 0 bases short, with 11 bases between. The CDR3 runs 15 residues. The CDR3 reads CASSFQYNMNTEAFF. The CDR3 DNA reads as TGTGCCAGCAGTTTCCAGTATAATATGAACACTGAAGCTTTCTTT.

This sequence joins TRBV5-1 and TRBJ2-3, with unresolved D. This CDR3 region has 13 residues. Germline V gene data show CDR1 as SGHRS and CDR2 as YFSETQ. With 4 bases removed from V and 0 bases from J, the gap between germline ends came to 6 bases. CDR3 coding DNA: TGCGCCAGCAGCCCTGTCAGCACAGATACGCAGTATTTT. Its protein product is CASSPVSTDTQYF. The variable domain in full, with the rest retrieved from reference TRBV5-1 and TRBJ2-3, is KAGVTQTPRYLIKTRGQQVTLSCSPISGHRSVSWYQQTPGQGLQFLFEYFSETQRNKGNFPGRFSGRQFSNSRSEMNVSTLELGDSALYLCASSPVSTDTQYFGPGTRLTVL.

The rearrangement links TRBV6-5 to TRBJ2-3; 13 bases align to TRBD2. The CDR3 is 15 amino acids. The V gene's germline CDR1 is MNHEY and CDR2 SVGAGI. Trimming cost V 4 bases and J 5 bases; bases outside gene matches: 3. This chain's CDR3 is CASSLLAGGVDTQYF. The CDR3 DNA sequence: TGTGCCAGCAGTTTACTAGCGGGAGGGGTAGATACGCAGTATTTT.

The DNA of the CDR3 is TGTGCCAGCAGCGGCGGAAGGGAGACCCAGTACTTC. It yields the protein CASSGGRETQYF. This sequence joins TRBV7-8 and TRBJ2-5; D remains ambiguous. Germline V CDR1 and CDR2: SGHVS, FQNEAQ. The CDR3 loop spans 12 amino acids. Trimming pared 5 bases from V and 5 bases from J, leaving 9 bases between.

The chain joins TRBV6-1 to TRBJ2-2, with 9 bases fitting TRBD1. J was trimmed by 4 bases and V by 7 bases; bases with no gene match: 4. Germline V gene sequence: CDR1 MNHNS, CDR2 SASEGT. This CDR3 comprises 14 residues. In DNA, the CDR3 is TGTGCCAGCACTGGACAGGGGATCACCGGGGAGCTGTTTTTT. As protein: CASTGQGITGELFF.

The chain joins TRBV2 to TRBJ1-2; 7 bases agree with TRBD1. This CDR3 region has 12 residues. Germline V lookup: CDR1 SNHLY, CDR2 FYNNEI. Trimming cost V 10 bases and J 5 bases; bases outside gene matches: 7. The CDR3 spells CAMTQGRYGYTF. For the CDR3, the DNA is TGTGCCATGACACAGGGGAGGTATGGCTACACCTTC.

The J gene is TRBJ1-2, the V gene TRBV7-9; D is perhaps TRBD1 (5 bases). The CDR3 is 13 residues long. The V end lost 5 bases, the J end lost 5 bases, and 12 bases lay between the germline ends. CDR1 SEHNR and CDR2 FQNEAQ come from the germline V gene (reference sequence). The CDR3: CASSRFRDYGYTF. CDR3 DNA sequence: TGTGCCAGCAGCCGATTCAGGGATTATGGCTACACCTTC.

This chain joins TRBV28 and TRBJ1-5; D possibly corresponds to TRBD1 (6 bases). Germline assignment: CDR1 MDHEN and CDR2 SYDVKM. With 5 bases removed from V and 6 bases from J, the gap between germline ends came to 20 bases. This CDR3 contains 16 residues. The CDR3 here is CASSPPRGGAGQPQHF. In DNA form, the CDR3 reads TGTGCCAGCAGTCCTCCCAGGGGAGGGGCCGGTCAGCCCCAGCATTTT.

The chain joins TRBV19 to TRBJ1-1, with D maybe TRBD1 (5 bases). The CDR3 has 14 residues. The germline V gene encodes CDR1 LNHDA and CDR2 SQIVND (reference sequence). Trimming left V 4 bases short and J 5 bases short, with 14 bases between. The CDR3 region has the DNA TGTGCCAGTAGTAGCTTCGGGGCAGAAACTGAAGCTTTCTTT. As protein: CASSSFGAETEAFF.

This clone was detected only once. V usage is TRBV6-4 and J usage is TRBJ1-5; 7 positions agree with TRBD1. CDR1 and CDR2 (germline): MRHNA, SNTAGT. V shed 2 bases and J 4 bases; nucleotides not matched to a gene: 8. This CDR3 is 16 amino acids long. Here the CDR3 reads CASSDPAGGRNQPQHF. The CDR3, as DNA: TGTGCCAGCAGTGACCCGGCAGGGGGTCGAAATCAGCCCCAGCATTTT.

The J gene is TRBJ2-3, the V gene TRBV18, with a tentative D call TRBD2 (5 bases). The germline V gene has CDR1 KGHSH and CDR2 LQKENI. Trimming stripped 4 bases from V and 4 bases from J, with 18 bases between. This CDR3 comprises 16 residues. CDR3 sequence (DNA): TGTGCCAGCTCACTGGGTTTGGGAGAAGGCCCAGATACGCAGTATTTT. Its translation is CASSLGLGEGPDTQYF.

J is TRBJ1-6 and V is TRBV30; D gene uncertain. With 2 bases removed from V and 9 bases from J, the gap between germline ends came to 11 bases. The germline V gene encodes CDR1 GTSNPN and CDR2 SVGIG (reference sequence). The CDR3 spans 13 residues. The DNA of the CDR3 is TGTGCCTGGAGTCCAACCATCGGTTCACCCCTCCACTTT. Protein: CAWSPTIGSPLHF.

This sequence joins TRBV6-5 and TRBJ2-1; 9 bases agree with TRBD2. CDR3 length: 15 residues. Germline CDR1 and CDR2: MNHEY and SVGAGI. The V segment lost 4 bases and the J segment 6 bases; nucleotides outside the gene matches: 7. CDR3 region: CASSSTSGAPNEQFF. CDR3 bases: TGTGCCAGCAGTTCGACTAGCGGAGCCCCCAATGAGCAGTTCTTC.

DNA for the CDR3: TGTGCCAGCAGCTTTGGCCGGACGGAGCTGTTTTTT. The encoded protein is CASSFGRTELFF. The rearrangement joins TRBV7-8 to TRBJ2-2; D gene ambiguous. Germline CDR1 and CDR2: SGHVS and FQNEAQ. The germline V and J ends were trimmed by 3 bases and 10 bases, with 9 bases remaining between them. The CDR3 spans 12 residues.

The rearrangement uses TRBV5-6 and TRBJ1-5; the D is unclear. CDR1 and CDR2 from the germline V gene are SGHDT and YYEEEE. The V end lost 0 bases, the J end lost 1 base, and 11 bases lay between the germline ends. The CDR3 has 16 amino acids. DNA of the CDR3: TGTGCCAGCAGCTTGGGGGGTCCTTTGAGCAATCAGCCCCAGCATTTT. This translates into CASSLGGPLSNQPQHF.